Below are 14 T cell receptor beta chains sequenced from a single sample in a study of persistence of HIV-infected CD4 T cells. Their recognized antigens are unknown. Cells were stimulated nonspecifically with anti-CD3/anti-CD28 magnetic beads. Sorting selected CD4+ T cells upregulating both CD40 ligand and CD69. Sequencing used immunoSEQ version 4 in survey mode. The table came from immunoSEQ multiplex PCR; TCRdb's copy has only in-frame clones and leaves some out. The sample yields 35,000 to 50,000 clones, about 90% seen once. Sequenced here: CD4+ T cells sorted from PBMCs after roughly 18-hour stimulation, sampled from a patient who received antiretroviral therapy. The receptor set was obtained from an adult man with HIV who was CMV-seropositive.

This sequence joins TRBV28 and TRBJ1-6, with 11 bases identical to TRBD1. The junction had 6 bases not matched to a gene; V was cut back by 4 bases and J by 7 bases. The CDR3 has 16 amino acids. CDR1 and CDR2 from the germline V gene are MDHEN and SYDVKM. The CDR3 nucleotides read TGTGCCAGCAGTTCGGGGGACAGGGGGAAGAATTCACCCCTCCACTTT. This gives the protein CASSSGDRGKNSPLHF.

The chain combines TRBV18 with TRBJ1-1; D is unclear. Germline assignment: CDR1 KGHSH and CDR2 LQKENI. The CDR3 length is 15 residues. Deletions cut 0 bases from V and 1 base from J, with 9 bases between. In nucleotides, the CDR3 is TGTGCCAGCTCACCACCCGGCCCTCAGAACACTGAAGCTTTCTTT. It specifies CASSPPGPQNTEAFF.

The chain uses TRBV5-1 and TRBJ2-3, with D perhaps matching TRBD2 (7 bases). CDR1 and CDR2 from the germline V gene are SGHRS and YFSETQ. V was trimmed by 1 base and J by 6 bases, leaving 9 bases between them. The CDR3 loop spans 13 amino acids. CDR3: CASSLRGADTQYF. CDR3 sequence (DNA): TGCGCCAGCAGCTTGCGGGGGGCGGATACGCAGTATTTT.

The chain joins TRBV7-6 to TRBJ2-1; 7 bases line up with TRBD2. The V and J ends lost 1 base and 4 bases, in that order; junction bases with no gene match: 7. Germline V CDR1 and CDR2: SGHVS, FNYEAQ. This CDR3 contains 16 residues. The CDR3 here is CASSLVGGGVYNEQFF. The CDR3 DNA sequence: TGTGCCAGCAGCTTAGTCGGCGGGGGAGTTTACAATGAGCAGTTCTTC.

This clone has a single count. The chain has TRBV28 and TRBJ1-5; possible D gene TRBD1, 6 bases. The CDR3 has 15 amino acids. Germline V CDR1 and CDR2: MDHEN, SYDVKM. V was pared by 6 bases and J by 0 bases, with 12 bases between. Here the CDR3 reads CASRRGTNSNQPQHF. As DNA, the CDR3 is TGTGCCAGCAGGAGGGGGACTAATAGCAATCAGCCCCAGCATTTT.

The chain combines TRBV5-4 with TRBJ1-5; 7 nucleotides line up with TRBD1. The CDR3 totals 13 residues. The V gene end was trimmed by 3 bases and the J gene end by 4 bases; junction bases not matched to a gene: 1. Germline V gene lookup returns CDR1 SGHNT and CDR2 YYREEE (reference sequence). CDR3 protein: CASSWDSNQPQHF. The CDR3 DNA reads as TGTGCCAGCAGCTGGGACAGTAATCAGCCCCAGCATTTT.

CDR3 coding DNA: TGTGCCAGCAGTTCGACAGGGTTAACTGAAGCTTTCTTT. It is translated as CASSSTGLTEAFF. V is TRBV2 and J is TRBJ1-1, with TRBD1 matching over 7 bases. Trimming at V came to 5 bases and at J to 5 bases, leaving 5 bases not matched to a gene. Germline CDR1 is SNHLY and CDR2 is FYNNEI. This CDR3 comprises 13 residues.

The chain employs TRBV9 and TRBJ1-3; possibly TRBD1 for D (5 bases). From germline, CDR1 is SGDLS and CDR2 YYNGEE. CDR3 length: 16 amino acids. Deletions cut 4 bases from V and 4 bases from J, with 18 bases between. CDR3 coding DNA: TGTGCCAGCAGCCCGACGGAAGGGGCGAGAGGAAACACCATATATTTT. As protein: CASSPTEGARGNTIYF.

The genes are TRBV20-1 and TRBJ2-1, with 11 nucleotides matching TRBD2. Germline assignment: CDR1 DFQATT and CDR2 SNEGSKA (reference sequence). J gave up 6 bases and V 3 bases, and 7 bases lay outside the gene matches. This CDR3 is built from 15 residues. CDR3 nucleotides: TGCAGTGCTAGTTATAGCGGGGGGGCGAGCAATGAGCAGTTCTTC. Residues: CSASYSGGASNEQFF.

V usage is TRBV2 and J usage is TRBJ2-3, with 7 bases lining up with TRBD1. The germline CDR1 and CDR2 sequences are SNHLY and FYNNEI. J gave up 3 bases and V 4 bases, and 7 bases lay outside the gene matches. The CDR3 consists of 15 residues. The CDR3: CASSAYRGGTDTQYF. The CDR3 DNA follows: TGTGCCAGCAGTGCTTACAGGGGTGGAACAGATACGCAGTATTTT.

The chain recombines TRBV19 with TRBJ1-5; D unresolved. The CDR3 contains 14 residues. The germline V gene has CDR1 LNHDA and CDR2 SQIVND (reference sequence). V lost 3 bases and J lost 3, with 9 bases in between. The CDR3: CASSILGSNQPQHF. The CDR3, as DNA: TGTGCCAGTAGTATTCTGGGATCCAATCAGCCCCAGCATTTT.

The J gene is TRBJ1-1, the V gene TRBV5-5; tentatively, D is TRBD1 (6 bases). Per the germline V gene, CDR1 is SGHKS and CDR2 is YYEKEE (reference sequence). The V gene lost 0 bases and the J gene lost 0 bases, with 6 bases spanning the gap. The CDR3 is 14 residues long. The CDR3 sequence is CASSLGTVNTEAFF. CDR3 bases: TGTGCCAGCAGCTTGGGGACAGTGAACACTGAAGCTTTCTTT.

The chain employs TRBV19 and TRBJ2-3; possibly TRBD1 for D (5 bases). The germline CDR1 and CDR2 sequences are LNHDA and SQIVND (reference sequence). The ends were cut back, 4 bases at V and 5 bases at J, with 10 bases in the middle. This CDR3 contains 13 residues. The CDR3 region is CASSRSGIDTQYF. The CDR3 DNA reads TGTGCCAGTAGTAGGTCAGGGATAGATACGCAGTATTTT.

The chain employs TRBV19 and TRBJ2-7, with D possibly being TRBD2 (5 bases). Germline V gene data show CDR1 as LNHDA and CDR2 as SQIVND (reference sequence). The CDR3 runs to 15 residues. Trimming took off 8 bases at V and 2 bases at J, with 19 bases between the two ends. CDR3 bases: TGTGCCAGTCACTCCCAGGCGGGCGGCACCTACGAGCAGTACTTC. It specifies CASHSQAGGTYEQYF.